This entry is about one T cell receptor (beta chain). Its specificity is not known. The sample comes from a study of monozygotic twins with inflammatory bowel disease. For both chains, the TCRalpha and TCRbeta cDNA went through two nested PCRs of approximately 16 and 10 cycles. TCRdb re-called the 5' RACE reads; one entry per CDR3 protein, DNA not given. The table for this sample gives about 210,000 distinct CDR3 sequences. Whole-study results and caveats: Using the inverse Simpson index, IBD patients had lower TCRbeta diversity than healthy co-twins.

CDR3 length equals 14 residues. The V gene's germline CDR1 is SGHAT and CDR2 FQNNGV. The V gene is TRBV11-2, the J gene TRBJ1-2. Material for sequencing was blood. The TCR comes from a human donor with ulcerative colitis or Crohn's disease, or a healthy co-twin of an affected twin (not recorded which). CDR3 loop: CASRAGGLGYGYTF.